This passage covers 26 T cell receptor beta chains from one sample sequenced in a study of radiotherapy plus CTLA-4 blockade in lung cancer. Profiling relied on immunoSEQ multiplex PCR, and the TCRdb table lists in-frame clones only, not all of them. Seen here are over 85,000 clones, 80% to 90% observed once, and the top ten hold 4% to 6%. The sample consisted of peripheral blood, taken from a patient treated with radiotherapy plus ipilimumab. The receptors here all came from a human donor with non-small cell lung cancer that progressed on radiotherapy plus ipilimumab.

The rearrangement links TRBV5-4 to TRBJ2-5, with 15 bases that match TRBD2. Germline V gene lookup returns CDR1 SGHNT and CDR2 YYREEE (reference sequence). J gave up 5 bases and V 4 bases, and 3 bases lay outside the gene matches. The CDR3 has 15 residues. The CDR3 region is CASSGTSGRWETQYF. CDR3 coding DNA: TGTGCCAGCAGCGGGACTAGCGGGAGGTGGGAGACCCAGTACTTC.

The rearrangement uses TRBV6-5 and TRBJ1-1; D unclear. V lost 6 bases, J lost 4 bases, and 12 bases lay in between. CDR1 and CDR2 from the germline V gene are MNHEY and SVGAGI. CDR3 length: 13 residues. CDR3 nucleotide sequence: TGTGCCAGCAGCTTGGGTGGCAGCACTGAAGCTTTCTTT. This codes for CASSLGGSTEAFF.

This rearrangement joins TRBV19 to TRBJ1-5; a weak D match, TRBD1 (6 bases). CDR1 LNHDA and CDR2 SQIVND come from the germline V gene (reference sequence). CDR3 length: 15 residues. Trimming took 5 bases from V and 0 from J, leaving 11 bases between them. The CDR3 reads CASSSTGYSNQPQHF. CDR3 coding DNA: TGTGCCAGTAGTTCGACAGGCTATAGCAATCAGCCCCAGCATTTT.

This chain uses TRBV5-1 with TRBJ2-3; D ambiguous. The CDR3 covers 13 residues. The V gene's germline CDR1 is SGHRS and CDR2 YFSETQ. V lost 1 base to trimming and J lost 1 base, with 4 bases between them. In DNA, the CDR3 is TGCGCCAGCAGCTTGATAGGCACAGATACGCAGTATTTT. This encodes CASSLIGTDTQYF. The full variable domain, completed using reference TRBV5-1 and TRBJ2-3, is KAGVTQTPRYLIKTRGQQVTLSCSPISGHRSVSWYQQTPGQGLQFLFEYFSETQRNKGNFPGRFSGRQFSNSRSEMNVSTLELGDSALYLCASSLIGTDTQYFGPGTRLTVL.

This clone was observed a few times. The chain is built from TRBV6-4 and TRBJ2-3; no clear D gene. The germline gives CDR1 MRHNA, CDR2 SNTAGT. This CDR3 is 13 amino acids long. The V gene lost 2 bases and the J gene lost 5 bases, with 8 bases spanning the gap. CDR3 loop: CASSDQRGDTQYF. The CDR3 DNA reads TGTGCCAGCAGTGACCAGAGAGGAGATACGCAGTATTTT.

The V call is TRBV5-1, the J call TRBJ2-5; no clear D gene. The CDR3 spans 18 residues. Trimming shortened V by 0 bases and J by 2 bases, and 20 bases separated the two germline ends. Germline V lookup: CDR1 SGHRS, CDR2 YFSETQ. CDR3 amino acids: CASSLVPKRLARQETQYF. The CDR3 coding sequence is TGCGCCAGCAGCTTGGTCCCAAAAAGATTGGCGCGACAAGAGACCCAGTACTTC. The whole variable domain, filled in from reference TRBV5-1 and TRBJ2-5, reads KAGVTQTPRYLIKTRGQQVTLSCSPISGHRSVSWYQQTPGQGLQFLFEYFSETQRNKGNFPGRFSGRQFSNSRSEMNVSTLELGDSALYLCASSLVPKRLARQETQYFGPGTRLLVL.

The gene calls are TRBV7-2 and TRBJ2-3; D is ambiguous. The ends were cut back, 2 bases at V and 2 bases at J, with 14 bases in the middle. This CDR3 has 16 residues. Germline-derived CDR1 and CDR2 are SGHTA and FQGNSA. The CDR3 loop reads CASSLPGVSPTDTQYF. CDR3 bases: TGTGCCAGCAGCTTACCCGGAGTCAGCCCCACAGATACGCAGTATTTT.

This clone was detected once. The chain uses TRBV27 and TRBJ2-2, with D perhaps matching TRBD2 (6 bases). Trimming cost V 7 bases and J 0 bases, with 12 bases left between them. Germline V CDR1 and CDR2: MNHEY, SMNVEV (reference sequence). There are 15 residues in the CDR3. The CDR3 DNA follows: TGTGCCAGCATGGGGGGATGGACGAACACCGGGGAGCTGTTTTTT. Its translation is CASMGGWTNTGELFF.

This clone showed up just once. The chain recombines TRBV7-9 with TRBJ2-1; 8 nucleotides agree with TRBD2. This CDR3 comprises 15 residues. CDR1 and CDR2 from the germline V gene are SEHNR and FQNEAQ (reference sequence). The V gene end was trimmed by 5 bases and the J gene end by 10 bases; junction bases not matched to a gene: 13. The CDR3 spells CASSGGGGPGAEQFF. In DNA form, the CDR3 reads TGTGCCAGCAGCGGCGGCGGGGGGCCTGGGGCGGAGCAGTTCTTC.

The J gene is TRBJ2-3, the V gene TRBV27; no definite D call. Per the germline V gene, CDR1 is MNHEY and CDR2 is SMNVEV (reference sequence). Between the trimmed V and J ends, which lost 7 bases and 2 bases, there was a span of 13 bases. The CDR3 is 14 residues long. The CDR3 protein is CASIPTAATDTQYF. The DNA of the CDR3 is TGTGCCAGCATTCCCACCGCTGCCACAGATACGCAGTATTTT.

V and J are TRBV9 and TRBJ2-5; 10 bases fit TRBD2. The length of the CDR3 is 15 residues. Germline V gene lookup returns CDR1 SGDLS and CDR2 YYNGEE. V trimming: 5 bases; J trimming: 5 bases; junction bases outside the gene matches: 9. The CDR3 DNA reads as TGTGCCAGCAGTAAGCGGGAGGGCTCTGGGGAGACCCAGTACTTC. The encoded protein is CASSKREGSGETQYF.

The chain joins TRBV5-1 to TRBJ2-7; the D gene is possibly TRBD1 (5 bases). Germline lookup yields CDR1 SGHRS and CDR2 YFSETQ. The CDR3 has 14 residues. The germline V and J ends were trimmed by 4 bases and 9 bases, with 20 bases remaining between them. The CDR3 here is CASSPRQNPTPQYF. DNA for the CDR3: TGCGCCAGCAGCCCTAGACAGAATCCTACGCCGCAGTACTTC.

This chain uses TRBV5-1 with TRBJ2-5, with D possibly being TRBD1 (5 bases). Per the germline V gene, CDR1 is SGHRS and CDR2 is YFSETQ. Trimming pared 4 bases from V and 5 bases from J, leaving 21 bases between. This CDR3 comprises 16 residues. DNA of the CDR3: TGCGCCAGCAGCCTGACCGGCACGGGCCCAGGGGAGACCCAGTACTTC. Amino acids: CASSLTGTGPGETQYF.

The chain uses TRBV6-5 and TRBJ1-1; possibly TRBD1 for D (5 bases). The V end was cut by 7 bases, the J end by 5 bases, with 14 bases between. CDR3 length: 13 residues. Per the germline V gene, CDR1 is MNHEY and CDR2 is SVGAGI. The CDR3 here is CASTLPGGTEAFF. CDR3 nucleotide sequence: TGTGCCAGCACCCTCCCGGGGGGGACTGAAGCTTTCTTT.

The CDR3 here is CASSRGAENTEAFF. In nucleotides, the CDR3 is TGTGCCAGCAGCCGGGGGGCGGAGAACACTGAAGCTTTCTTT. This sequence joins TRBV7-3 and TRBJ1-1; D perhaps matches TRBD1 (6 bases). Germline assignment: CDR1 SGHTA and CDR2 FQGTGA. The germline V and J ends were trimmed by 5 bases and 1 base, with 11 bases remaining between them. The CDR3 totals 14 residues.

V and J are TRBV11-3 and TRBJ2-7; 9 bases fit TRBD2. Trimming at V came to 5 bases and at J to 6 bases, leaving 8 bases not matched to a gene. The CDR3 covers 14 residues. Per germline, CDR1 SGHNT and CDR2 YENEEA. Here the CDR3 reads CASSQTGTSFEQYF. In DNA, the CDR3 is TGTGCCAGCAGCCAAACCGGGACTAGCTTCGAGCAGTACTTC.

This chain links TRBV6-1 with TRBJ2-7, with TRBD2 identical over 8 bases. This CDR3 is built from 15 residues. Germline trimming cut 4 bases from V and 5 bases from J; bases unmatched to any gene: 10. Germline lookup yields CDR1 MNHNS and CDR2 SASEGT. CDR3 amino acids: CASSAGGGRVHEQYF. CDR3 bases: TGTGCCAGCAGTGCCGGCGGGGGGCGCGTCCACGAGCAGTACTTC.

J is TRBJ2-2 and V is TRBV5-1; no reliable D call. CDR1 is SGHRS, CDR2 YFSETQ, per germline. The CDR3 contains 12 residues. V was shortened by 4 bases and J by 7 bases, with 8 bases between the two germline ends. The CDR3 here is CASSPRSGELFF. Here the CDR3 DNA reads TGCGCCAGCAGCCCACGTAGCGGGGAGCTGTTTTTT.

This chain connects TRBV5-1 to TRBJ1-5, with a weak D call TRBD1 (5 bases). The CDR3 totals 14 residues. V was cut by 0 bases and J by 5 bases, with 9 bases left in between. Germline loops: CDR1 SGHRS, CDR2 YFSETQ. CDR3 nucleotide sequence: TGCGCCAGCAGCTTGGGCAGGGCAGATCAGCCCCAGCATTTT. It is translated as CASSLGRADQPQHF.

The rearrangement uses TRBV5-4 and TRBJ2-1, with unresolved D. The CDR3 runs to 16 residues. V gave up 0 bases and J gave up 3 bases, with 13 bases separating them. Germline values: CDR1 SGHNT, CDR2 YYREEE (reference sequence). The CDR3 DNA reads as TGTGCCAGCAGCTTGGAGGTGACACCAAACTACAATGAGCAGTTCTTC. Residues: CASSLEVTPNYNEQFF.

V usage is TRBV4-1 and J usage is TRBJ2-7, with 7 bases fitting TRBD2. CDR3 length: 16 residues. The germline gives CDR1 MGHRA, CDR2 YSYEKL. V was clipped by 1 base and J by 3 bases; unmatched bases: 9. CDR3 bases: TGCGCCAGCAGCCAAGTGGTTGCGGGAGCGGGCTACGAGCAGTACTTC. Amino acid sequence: CASSQVVAGAGYEQYF.

This sequence joins TRBV5-1 and TRBJ2-3; D uncertain. V was pared by 0 bases and J by 4 bases, with 6 bases between. The CDR3 runs to 13 residues. Looked up from germline, CDR1 is SGHRS and CDR2 is YFSETQ. This CDR3 is CASSLGGPDTQYF. The CDR3 DNA reads as TGCGCCAGCAGCTTGGGGGGTCCAGATACGCAGTATTTT.

This chain uses TRBV9 with TRBJ2-2, with TRBD2 matching 9 bases. This CDR3 has 17 amino acids. Germline CDR1 SGDLS, CDR2 YYNGEE. V dropped 5 bases and J dropped 5; count of bases not matched to a gene: 13. CDR3 loop: CASRRAAGGPWTGELFF. The CDR3, as DNA: TGTGCCAGCAGGAGGGCGGCGGGAGGGCCTTGGACCGGGGAGCTGTTTTTT.

This sequence joins TRBV5-6 and TRBJ2-1; 7 bases are shared with TRBD1. Unmatched junction bases numbered 4, after V lost 2 bases and J lost 11 bases. The CDR3 has 12 residues. Germline CDR1 and CDR2: SGHDT and YYEEEE. The chain's CDR3 is CASSFGTVKQFF. Here the CDR3 DNA reads TGTGCCAGCAGCTTTGGGACAGTTAAGCAGTTCTTC.

This chain links TRBV11-3 with TRBJ2-7, with D perhaps given as TRBD1 or TRBD2 (5 bases each). Germline lookup yields CDR1 SGHNT and CDR2 YENEEA. Trimming shortened V by 0 bases and J by 6 bases, and 18 bases separated the two germline ends. The CDR3 sequence is 16 residues long. CDR3 DNA sequence: TGTGCCAGCAGCTTAGATGGGACGATCATAACGGGCGAGCAGTACTTC. Protein: CASSLDGTIITGEQYF.

J is TRBJ2-1 and V is TRBV4-2; no definite D call. CDR1 is LGHNA and CDR2 is YNFKEQ in the germline V gene. The CDR3 consists of 13 residues. The V gene lost 3 bases and the J gene lost 6 bases, with 9 bases spanning the gap. The CDR3 nucleotides are TGTGCCAGCAGCCATCGGCTCCTCAATGAGCAGTTCTTC. Translation gives CASSHRLLNEQFF.